This entry lists 31 T cell receptor beta chains sequenced from one sample in a study of shared clonotypes between healthy human individuals. TCRdb's table, derived via immunoSEQ multiplex PCR, lists solely in-frame clones and lacks some. The sample contains over a million clones, approximately 97% of which appear only once. Input material: naive CD4+ T cells sorted from blood. As to subset: CD45RA+ positively selected. Receptor source: a young man in good health.

CDR3 protein: CASSFPPGVSGNTIYF. The CDR3 DNA reads TGTGCCAGCAGCTTCCCCCCAGGGGTGTCTGGAAACACCATATATTTT. This rearrangement joins TRBV5-6 to TRBJ1-3; a possible D gene is TRBD1 (6 bases). Trimming took off 2 bases at V and 1 base at J, with 13 bases between the two ends. The CDR3 length is 16 residues. Germline CDR1 is SGHDT and CDR2 is YYEEEE. Drawing the rest from reference TRBV5-6 and TRBJ1-3, the complete variable domain is DAGVTQSPTHLIKTRGQQVTLRCSPKSGHDTVSWYQQALGQGPQFIFQYYEEEERQRGNFPDRFSGHQFPNYSSELNVNALLLGDSALYLCASSFPPGVSGNTIYFGEGSWLTVV.

CDR3 region: CAISESLRGGNTGELFF. The CDR3 nucleotides read TGTGCCATCAGTGAGTCGTTGAGGGGTGGGAACACCGGGGAGCTGTTTTTT. The V call is TRBV10-3, the J call TRBJ2-2, with D perhaps assigned TRBD1 or TRBD2 (5 bases each). Germline V gives CDR1 ENHRY, CDR2 SYGVKD. V was trimmed by 0 bases and J by 1 base, leaving 12 bases between them. CDR3 size: 17 residues.

CDR3 sequence: CASSLEGAGLGSGANVLTF. The CDR3 bases are TGCGCCAGCAGCTTGGAGGGAGCAGGCTTGGGCTCTGGGGCCAACGTCCTGACTTTC. The rearrangement links TRBV5-1 to TRBJ2-6; perhaps TRBD2 as D (5 bases). CDR1 and CDR2 from the germline V gene are SGHRS and YFSETQ. This CDR3 spans 19 amino acids. The V gene lost 0 bases and the J gene lost 0 bases, with 16 bases spanning the gap.

In its sample, this clone was seen once. The chain links TRBV19 to TRBJ1-5, with 7 bases aligning to TRBD1. The germline V gene encodes CDR1 LNHDA and CDR2 SQIVND (reference sequence). J gave up 4 bases and V 7 bases, and 13 bases lay outside the gene matches. The CDR3 totals 16 residues. The CDR3 reads CASIEPQGGTNQPQHF. CDR3 in DNA: TGTGCCAGTATTGAACCGCAGGGGGGTACGAATCAGCCCCAGCATTTT.

The rearrangement joins TRBV18 to TRBJ2-5; 10 bases agree with TRBD2. CDR1 is KGHSH, CDR2 LQKENI, per germline. Unmatched junction bases numbered 4, after V lost 3 bases and J lost 3 bases. The CDR3 runs to 15 residues. The CDR3 is CASSPASGSKETQYF. In DNA, the CDR3 is TGTGCCAGCTCACCTGCTAGCGGGAGCAAAGAGACCCAGTACTTC. Full variable domain (rest looked up from reference TRBV18 and TRBJ2-5): NAGVMQNPRHLVRRRGQEARLRCSPMKGHSHVYWYRQLPEEGLKFMVYLQKENIIDESGMPKERFSAEFPKEGPSILRIQQVVRGDSAAYFCASSPASGSKETQYFGPGTRLLVL.

This clone is a singleton in its sample. The chain recombines TRBV5-4 with TRBJ2-1; D is tentatively TRBD1 or TRBD2 (5 bases each). Germline lookup yields CDR1 SGHNT and CDR2 YYREEE (reference sequence). Trimming left V 1 base short and J 5 bases short, with 16 bases between. There are 16 residues in the CDR3. The CDR3 protein is CASSLLSPRDHNEQFF. DNA of the CDR3: TGTGCCAGCAGCTTGTTAAGCCCCCGGGACCACAATGAGCAGTTCTTC. Together with reference TRBV5-4 and TRBJ2-1, the CDR3 gives the full variable domain: ETGVTQSPTHLIKTRGQQVTLRCSSQSGHNTVSWYQQALGQGPQFIFQYYREEENGRGNFPPRFSGLQFPNYSSELNVNALELDDSALYLCASSLLSPRDHNEQFFGPGTRLTVL.

Of note for this clone: The sample carries other DNA sequences with the same CDR3. The chain couples TRBV7-9 to TRBJ1-5, with 7 nucleotides matching TRBD1. CDR3 size: 16 residues. Germline loops: CDR1 SEHNR, CDR2 FQNEAQ (reference sequence). The ends lost 0 bases at V and 2 bases at J; junction bases unmatched: 4. This CDR3 reads CASSLALGQGNQPQHF. The CDR3 DNA reads TGTGCCAGCAGCTTAGCCTTAGGACAGGGCAATCAGCCCCAGCATTTT.

Of note for this clone: The same CDR3 can be traced to other DNA sequences in this sample. The genes are TRBV6-5 and TRBJ2-7, with D possibly being TRBD2 (5 bases). Per the germline V gene, CDR1 is MNHEY and CDR2 is SVGAGI. This CDR3 region has 13 residues. Trimming stripped 2 bases from V and 2 bases from J, with 7 bases between. The CDR3 region has the DNA TGTGCCAGCAGTTACCCGGGAACCTACGAGCAGTACTTC. It codes for CASSYPGTYEQYF.

This chain joins TRBV23-1 and TRBJ1-1; D may be TRBD1 (6 bases). TRBV23-1 is an open reading frame whose function is uncertain. The CDR3 has 16 amino acids. Trimming took 3 bases from V and 0 from J, leaving 14 bases between them. In DNA, the CDR3 is TGCGCCAGCAGTCAGAACCAACAGGGAATGAACACTGAAGCTTTCTTT. Translating gives CASSQNQQGMNTEAFF.

CDR3 residues: CASSWGGRAVLTF. CDR3 in DNA: TGTGCCAGCAGCTGGGGCGGCCGGGCAGTCCTGACTTTC. The J gene is TRBJ2-6, the V gene TRBV5-4; tentatively, D is TRBD1 (5 bases). The CDR3 has 13 residues. Deletions cut 3 bases from V and 13 bases from J, with 14 bases between. Germline values: CDR1 SGHNT, CDR2 YYREEE (reference sequence).

The V and J genes are TRBV18 and TRBJ2-5; TRBD2 matches 7 bases. The CDR3 sequence is 15 residues long. V trimming: 6 bases; J trimming: 1 base; junction bases outside the gene matches: 8. Germline CDR1 and CDR2: KGHSH and LQKENI. The CDR3 bases are TGTGCCAGCTCGTTTCGGACTAGATTCCAAGAGACCCAGTACTTC. Its protein product is CASSFRTRFQETQYF.

This clone was seen a single time. V is TRBV20-1 and J is TRBJ2-7; possibly TRBD1 for D (5 bases). Looked up from germline, CDR1 is DFQATT and CDR2 is SNEGSKA (reference sequence). The CDR3 consists of 11 residues. V was clipped by 3 bases and J by 5 bases, with 8 bases between them. In nucleotides, the CDR3 is TGCAGTGCTAGCGGCAGGGACGAGCAGTACTTC. Translation: CSASGRDEQYF.

V usage is TRBV5-1 and J usage is TRBJ1-1; D is uncertain. This CDR3 has 16 amino acids. The V gene's germline CDR1 is SGHRS and CDR2 YFSETQ. V was clipped by 0 bases and J by 4 bases, with 16 bases between them. CDR3 residues: CASSLADRAGGTEAFF. In DNA, the CDR3 is TGCGCCAGCAGCTTGGCCGATCGGGCAGGAGGCACTGAAGCTTTCTTT. Combining the CDR3 with reference TRBV5-1 and TRBJ1-1 gives the whole variable domain KAGVTQTPRYLIKTRGQQVTLSCSPISGHRSVSWYQQTPGQGLQFLFEYFSETQRNKGNFPGRFSGRQFSNSRSEMNVSTLELGDSALYLCASSLADRAGGTEAFFGQGTRLTVV.

V gene TRBV19 combines with J gene TRBJ2-2, with 9 bases matching TRBD1. The germline V gene has CDR1 LNHDA and CDR2 SQIVND (reference sequence). The junction had 8 bases not matched to a gene; V was cut back by 6 bases and J by 6 bases. The length of the CDR3 is 15 residues. CDR3 sequence reads: CASRARDRVSGELFF. CDR3 DNA sequence: TGTGCCAGTAGAGCCCGGGACAGGGTTTCCGGGGAGCTGTTTTTT.

The gene calls are TRBV6-1 and TRBJ2-7; TRBD1 is a possible D gene (6 bases). Germline V gives CDR1 MNHNS, CDR2 SASEGT. This CDR3 is 13 amino acids long. The V end lost 4 bases, the J end lost 4 bases, and 11 bases lay between the germline ends. CDR3 sequence (DNA): TGTGCCAGCAGTGCACGGACAGTTTACGAGCAGTACTTC. Amino acids: CASSARTVYEQYF.

This clone is a singleton in its sample. The rearrangement links TRBV10-3 to TRBJ2-2; 7 bases fit TRBD2. Germline V gene sequence: CDR1 ENHRY, CDR2 SYGVKD. V lost 0 bases to trimming and J lost 6 bases; unmatched junction nucleotides: 4. The CDR3 consists of 15 residues. CDR3 sequence reads: CAISESEGGPGELFF. The CDR3 DNA sequence: TGTGCCATCAGTGAGTCGGAGGGAGGGCCCGGGGAGCTGTTTTTT.

Only one count was recorded for this clone. Other DNA sequences in this sample translate to the same CDR3. The genes are TRBV19 and TRBJ2-1; 15 bases are a match to TRBD2. V trimming: 6 bases; J trimming: 7 bases; junction bases outside the gene matches: 4. Looked up from germline, CDR1 is LNHDA and CDR2 is SQIVND (reference sequence). The CDR3 sequence is 15 residues long. CDR3 amino acids: CASSSGLAGGNEQFF. CDR3 DNA sequence: TGTGCCAGTAGCTCTGGACTAGCGGGAGGGAATGAGCAGTTCTTC. Looking up the rest from reference TRBV19 and TRBJ2-1 gives the full variable domain: DGGITQSPKYLFRKEGQNVTLSCEQNLNHDAMYWYRQDPGQGLRLIYYSQIVNDFQKGDIAEGYSVSREKKESFPLTVTSAQKNPTAFYLCASSSGLAGGNEQFFGPGTRLTVL.

The gene calls are TRBV6-5 and TRBJ1-2; D is ambiguous. The V gene lost 2 bases and the J gene lost 6 bases, with 16 bases spanning the gap. This CDR3 spans 15 amino acids. The germline V gene encodes CDR1 MNHEY and CDR2 SVGAGI. CDR3 nucleotides: TGTGCCAGCAGTTACGCCCTCGGGTTTTCGGATGGCTACACCTTC. Protein: CASSYALGFSDGYTF.

This clone was counted once. The genes are TRBV5-4 and TRBJ2-7, with TRBD1 as a possible D gene (6 bases). Between the trimmed V and J ends, which lost 4 bases and 2 bases, there was a span of 13 bases. Germline V gene sequence: CDR1 SGHNT, CDR2 YYREEE (reference sequence). CDR3 size: 14 residues. DNA for the CDR3: TGTGCCAGCAGCGCAGGGACAAACCCCTACGAGCAGTACTTC. It translates to CASSAGTNPYEQYF.

The DNA for the CDR3 is TGCAGCGTTATTTTGAACTCTGGAAACACCATATATTTT. Its translation: CSVILNSGNTIYF. This sequence joins TRBV29-1 and TRBJ1-3; D not resolved. The germline gives CDR1 SQVTM, CDR2 ANQGSEA. V lost 5 bases, J lost 0 bases, and 8 bases lay in between. The CDR3 has 13 residues.

This rearrangement joins TRBV28 to TRBJ2-7, with 12 nucleotides matching TRBD1. The germline V gene encodes CDR1 MDHEN and CDR2 SYDVKM. Unmatched junction bases numbered 18, after V lost 7 bases and J lost 2 bases. The CDR3 spans 19 residues. The CDR3 spells CASTSIWDRGLVLTYEQYF. For the CDR3, the DNA is TGTGCCAGCACCAGCATCTGGGACAGGGGGCTTGTCCTCACCTACGAGCAGTACTTC.

The CDR3 DNA follows: TGTGCCAGCAGCTTAGCCCACAATAGCAATCAGCCCCAGCATTTT. Amino acid sequence: CASSLAHNSNQPQHF. The V gene is TRBV7-2, the J gene TRBJ1-5; D not resolved. CDR1 is SGHTA, CDR2 FQGNSA, per germline. V lost 0 bases to trimming and J lost 0 bases, with 6 bases between them. The CDR3 is 15 residues long.

The chain combines TRBV19 with TRBJ2-5; D remains ambiguous. The germline V and J ends were trimmed by 3 bases and 6 bases, with 11 bases remaining between them. Germline V CDR1 and CDR2: LNHDA, SQIVND (reference sequence). The CDR3 covers 13 residues. CDR3 sequence: CASSMVGSKTQYF. CDR3 bases: TGTGCCAGTAGTATGGTAGGCAGTAAGACCCAGTACTTC.

V is TRBV5-1 and J is TRBJ1-1, with 7 bases that match TRBD1. Per germline, CDR1 SGHRS and CDR2 YFSETQ. J gave up 1 base and V 4 bases, and 4 bases lay outside the gene matches. The CDR3 is made up of 14 amino acids. Here the CDR3 DNA reads TGCGCCAGCAGCCCGACAGGGCAGAACACTGAAGCTTTCTTT. It yields the protein CASSPTGQNTEAFF.

CDR3 sequence reads: CASSAGAQNIQYF. The CDR3 DNA reads as TGTGCCAGCAGCGCAGGGGCCCAAAACATTCAGTACTTC. The chain combines TRBV6-1 with TRBJ2-4; D possibly corresponds to TRBD1 (6 bases). Germline values: CDR1 MNHNS, CDR2 SASEGT. This CDR3 contains 13 residues. Trimming shortened V by 6 bases and J by 5 bases, and 11 bases separated the two germline ends.

The chain is built from TRBV9 and TRBJ1-4, with 7 bases matching TRBD1. J gave up 8 bases and V 0 bases, and 7 bases lay outside the gene matches. Germline CDR1 SGDLS, CDR2 YYNGEE. This CDR3 spans 15 amino acids. CDR3 sequence (DNA): TGTGCCAGCAGCGTAGGGCACAGGGGCGGCGAAAAACTGTTTTTT. This sequence encodes CASSVGHRGGEKLFF.

The genes are TRBV25-1 and TRBJ1-4; 9 bases match TRBD1. The V and J ends lost 10 bases and 7 bases, in that order; junction bases with no gene match: 7. Germline V lookup: CDR1 MGHDK, CDR2 SYGVNS. This CDR3 has 13 amino acids. The CDR3 DNA sequence: TGTGCCACCTCCGGGACAGGGATTGAAAAACTGTTTTTT. Its protein product is CATSGTGIEKLFF.

V gene TRBV6-5 combines with J gene TRBJ1-4; no reliable D call. The length of the CDR3 is 15 residues. Germline loops: CDR1 MNHEY, CDR2 SVGAGI. Trimming took off 6 bases at V and 0 bases at J, with 11 bases between the two ends. The CDR3 spells CASSKGVATNEKLFF. The CDR3, as DNA: TGTGCCAGCAGCAAAGGCGTCGCAACTAATGAAAAACTGTTTTTT.

This chain uses TRBV15 with TRBJ1-3, with 7 positions matching TRBD1. Trimming at V came to 0 bases and at J to 9 bases, leaving 20 bases not matched to a gene. The germline gives CDR1 LNHNV, CDR2 YYDKDF (reference sequence). The CDR3 totals 19 residues. CDR3 region: CATSRDPRPVIRGARTIYF. CDR3 coding DNA: TGTGCCACCAGCAGAGATCCCCGCCCGGTCATCAGGGGGGCTCGCACCATATATTTT.

This clone was seen a single time. The chain couples TRBV5-4 to TRBJ2-7; unclear D gene. The V gene lost 4 bases and the J gene lost 5 bases, with 10 bases spanning the gap. This CDR3 comprises 12 residues. Germline V gives CDR1 SGHNT, CDR2 YYREEE (reference sequence). The CDR3 nucleotides are TGTGCCAGCAGCCGGACGAATAACGAGCAGTACTTC. It yields the protein CASSRTNNEQYF.

Comments on this clone: Relative to the germline gene, one junction end is altered; a read error may explain this. Other DNA sequences in this sample translate to the same CDR3. The chain uses TRBV11-3 and TRBJ1-1, with D unclear. Germline values: CDR1 SGHNT, CDR2 YENEEA. The CDR3 is made up of 13 amino acids. CDR3 residues: CASSPGPDTEAFF. The DNA for the CDR3 is TGTGCCAGCAGCCCCGGGCCCGACACTGAAGCCTTCTTT.